This TCR beta chain was identified in a study of immune cell composition in non-small cell lung cancer. Here immunoSEQ multiplex PCR was the method, and the copy in TCRdb shows in-frame clones only, minus some. Altogether about 2,500 clones are present, roughly 69% being singletons, with the ten largest covering about a quarter. Normal lung was sampled as far from the tumour as possible, at least 3 cm. Template was genomic DNA from frozen, unsorted single-cell suspensions. Study outcomes and limitations: Shared sequences between tumour-reactive and dominant in vivo clones were not proven. Clones >0.5% enriched in tumour were rarer in adenocarcinoma (roughly 35%) than squamous (about 80%).

As concerns this clone: Its cognate antigen is unknown.

The CDR3 is 18 residues long. Per the germline V gene, CDR1 is SGDLS and CDR2 is YYNGEE. V gave up 1 base and J gave up 3 bases; unmatched junction bases: 9. The chain employs TRBV9 and TRBJ2-3; the match to TRBD2 covers 12 bases. The sequence was obtained from a human donor with non-small cell lung cancer. The sequencing sample was made of non-adjacent lung tissue. CDR3 nucleotide sequence: TGTGCCAGCAGCGTACTTTCTAGCGGGGGGGCCGGGACAGATACGCAGTATTTT. As protein: CASSVLSSGGAGTDTQYF.